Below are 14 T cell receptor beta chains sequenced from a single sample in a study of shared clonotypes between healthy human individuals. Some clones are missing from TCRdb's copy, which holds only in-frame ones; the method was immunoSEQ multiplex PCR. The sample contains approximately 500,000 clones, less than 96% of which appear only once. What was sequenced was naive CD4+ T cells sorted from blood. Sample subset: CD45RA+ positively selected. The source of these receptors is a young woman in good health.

The CDR3 here is CASSSPRGGLYGYTF. The CDR3 DNA sequence: TGTGCCAGCAGTTCCCCTCGGGGGGGTCTCTATGGCTACACCTTC. V is TRBV27 and J is TRBJ1-2; TRBD1 is a possible D gene (5 bases). CDR1 and CDR2 (germline): MNHEY, SMNVEV (reference sequence). The CDR3 sequence is 15 residues long. Trimming took off 4 bases at V and 4 bases at J, with 16 bases between the two ends.

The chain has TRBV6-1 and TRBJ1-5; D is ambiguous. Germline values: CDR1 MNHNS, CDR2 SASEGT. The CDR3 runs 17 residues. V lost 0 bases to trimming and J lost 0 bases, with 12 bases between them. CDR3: CASSEALQDYSNQPQHF. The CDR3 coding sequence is TGTGCCAGCAGTGAAGCGCTCCAGGATTATAGCAATCAGCCCCAGCATTTT.

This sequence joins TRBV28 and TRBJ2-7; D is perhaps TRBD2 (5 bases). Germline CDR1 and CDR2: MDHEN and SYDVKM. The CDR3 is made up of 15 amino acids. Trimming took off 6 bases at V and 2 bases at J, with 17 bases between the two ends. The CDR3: CASRDGGPNTYEQYF. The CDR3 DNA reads TGTGCCAGCAGGGACGGAGGCCCCAACACCTACGAGCAGTACTTC.

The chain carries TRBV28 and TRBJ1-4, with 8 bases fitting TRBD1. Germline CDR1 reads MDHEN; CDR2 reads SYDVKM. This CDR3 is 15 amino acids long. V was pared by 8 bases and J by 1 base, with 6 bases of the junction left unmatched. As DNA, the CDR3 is TGTGCCAGCTGGGGCAGGGGGCAAACTAATGAAAAACTGTTTTTT. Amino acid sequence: CASWGRGQTNEKLFF.

For the CDR3, the DNA is TGCGCCAGCAGCCATAGTGTACTAGCCAACGAGCAGTACTTC. Its protein is CASSHSVLANEQYF. This sequence joins TRBV4-1 and TRBJ2-7; D may be TRBD2 (6 bases). CDR1 is MGHRA, CDR2 YSYEKL, per germline. V was shortened by 3 bases and J by 5 bases, with 14 bases between the two germline ends. The CDR3 covers 14 residues.

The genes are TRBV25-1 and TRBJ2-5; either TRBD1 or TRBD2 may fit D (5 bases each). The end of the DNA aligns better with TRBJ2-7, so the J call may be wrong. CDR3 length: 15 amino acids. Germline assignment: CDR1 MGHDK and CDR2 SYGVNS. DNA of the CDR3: TGTGCCAGCAGTGAATTTGGGGACCTCCCCAGCGAGCAGTACTTC. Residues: CASSEFGDLPSEQYF.

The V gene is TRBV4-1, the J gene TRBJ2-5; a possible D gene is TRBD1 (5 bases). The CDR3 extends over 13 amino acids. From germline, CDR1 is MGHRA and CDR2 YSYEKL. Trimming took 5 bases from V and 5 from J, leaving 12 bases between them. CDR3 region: CASSTTGMETQYF. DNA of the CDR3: TGCGCCAGCAGCACTACAGGAATGGAGACCCAGTACTTC.

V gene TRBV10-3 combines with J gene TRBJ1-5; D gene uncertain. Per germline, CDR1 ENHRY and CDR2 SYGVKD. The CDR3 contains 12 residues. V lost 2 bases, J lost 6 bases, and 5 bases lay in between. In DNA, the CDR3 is TGTGCCATCAGTGAGGGTACTCAGCCCCAGCATTTT. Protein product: CAISEGTQPQHF.

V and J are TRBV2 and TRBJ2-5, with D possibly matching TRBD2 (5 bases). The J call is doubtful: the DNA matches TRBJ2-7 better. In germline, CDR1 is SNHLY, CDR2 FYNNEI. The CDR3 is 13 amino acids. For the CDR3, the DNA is TGTGCCAGCAAGGCTGAGACGGGGTACGAGCAGTACTTC. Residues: CASKAETGYEQYF.

The CDR3 reads CASSPWARYEQYF. The CDR3 DNA reads TGTGCCAGCAGCCCGTGGGCCCGCTACGAGCAGTACTTC. The V and J genes are TRBV7-2 and TRBJ2-5; D not resolved. With the DNA end fitting TRBJ2-7 better, the J assignment may be wrong. The CDR3 loop spans 13 amino acids. Germline V gene data show CDR1 as SGHTA and CDR2 as FQGNSA.

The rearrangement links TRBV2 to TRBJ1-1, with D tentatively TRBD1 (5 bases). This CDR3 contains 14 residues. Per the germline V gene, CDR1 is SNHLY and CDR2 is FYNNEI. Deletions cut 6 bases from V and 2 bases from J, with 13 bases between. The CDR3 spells CASREGLPNTEAFF. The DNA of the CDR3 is TGTGCCAGCAGAGAGGGACTTCCCAACACTGAAGCTTTCTTT.

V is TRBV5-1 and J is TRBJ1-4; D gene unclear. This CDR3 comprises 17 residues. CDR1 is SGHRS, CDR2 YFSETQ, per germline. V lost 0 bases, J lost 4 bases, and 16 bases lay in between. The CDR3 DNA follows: TGCGCCAGCAGCTTGGTAGGCGCCATGGAACATAATGAAAAACTGTTTTTT. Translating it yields CASSLVGAMEHNEKLFF.

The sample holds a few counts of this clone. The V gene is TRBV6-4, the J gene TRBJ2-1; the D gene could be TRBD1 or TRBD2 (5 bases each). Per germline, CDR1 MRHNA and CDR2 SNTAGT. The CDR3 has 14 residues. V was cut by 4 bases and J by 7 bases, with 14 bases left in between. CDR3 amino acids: CASSAAGARNEQFF. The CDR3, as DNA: TGTGCCAGCAGTGCTGCCGGGGCAAGGAATGAGCAGTTCTTC.

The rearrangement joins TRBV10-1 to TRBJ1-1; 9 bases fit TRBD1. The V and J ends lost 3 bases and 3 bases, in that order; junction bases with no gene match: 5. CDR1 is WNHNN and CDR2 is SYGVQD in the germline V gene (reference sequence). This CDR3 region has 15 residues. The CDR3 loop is CASSDGTGKYTEAFF. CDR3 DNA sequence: TGCGCCAGCAGTGATGGGACAGGGAAGTACACTGAAGCTTTCTTT.